The next 3 T cell receptor beta chains were all read from a single sample in a study of T cells expressing NK-cell markers. TCRdb re-called the 5' RACE reads and shows each CDR3 protein once, DNA omitted. The sample table includes about 260,000 distinct CDR3 sequences. Material for sequencing was blood T cells: a sorted CD56 or NKG2C T cell subset, CD4+ or CD8+ T cells, or bulk PBMC T cells (not recorded which). These receptors all stem from a man between 18 and 35 years old in good health.

This chain joins TRBV20-1 and TRBJ1-5; TCRdb names TRBD1, which stays unverified in the absence of DNA. This CDR3 is 13 amino acids long. Germline CDR1 is DFQATT and CDR2 is SNEGSKA (reference sequence). The CDR3 sequence is CSAGAGTHLPQHF.

V and J are TRBV29-1 and TRBJ2-2; the TCRdb call, TRBD1, lacks DNA for checking. This CDR3 is built from 15 residues. CDR1 SQVTM and CDR2 ANQGSEA come from the germline V gene. The CDR3 region is CSVTGQGALAGELFF.

J is TRBJ2-3 and V is TRBV4-3; the D call of TRBD2 rests on TCRdb alone, since no DNA is present to check it. The CDR3 contains 16 residues. Germline V CDR1 and CDR2: LGHNA, YSLEER. The CDR3 reads CASSQDPQGRTDTQYF.